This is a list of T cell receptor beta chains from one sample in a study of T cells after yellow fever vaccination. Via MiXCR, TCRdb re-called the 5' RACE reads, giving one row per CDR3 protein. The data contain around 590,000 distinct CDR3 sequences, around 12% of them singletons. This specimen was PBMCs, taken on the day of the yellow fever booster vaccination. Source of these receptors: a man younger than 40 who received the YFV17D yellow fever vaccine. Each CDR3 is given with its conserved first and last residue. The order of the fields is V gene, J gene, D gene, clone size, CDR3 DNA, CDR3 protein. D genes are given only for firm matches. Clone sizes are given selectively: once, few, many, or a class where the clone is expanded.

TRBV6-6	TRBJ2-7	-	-	TGTGCCAGCAGACGGAGGGCTAGCTACGAGCAGTACTTC	CASRRRASYEQYF
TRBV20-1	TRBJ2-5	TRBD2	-	TGCAGTGCTAGAGGGGGTAGCGGGATAAAAGAGACCCAGTACTTC	CSARGGSGIKETQYF
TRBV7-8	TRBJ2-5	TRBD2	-	TGTGCCAGCAGCTTATTAGCGGGGTATCAAGAGACCCAGTACTTC	CASSLLAGYQETQYF
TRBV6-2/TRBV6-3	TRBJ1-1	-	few	TGTGCCAGCATATCCCAGGACAGGAACACTGAAGCTTTCTTT	CASISQDRNTEAFF
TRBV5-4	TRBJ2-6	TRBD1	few	TGTGCCAGCAGCTTGGGAGGGACAGGAGTAGCTGGGGCCAACGTCCTGACTTTC	CASSLGGTGVAGANVLTF
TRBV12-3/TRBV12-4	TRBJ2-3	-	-	TGTGCCAGCAGTTACCGGGACGGCACAGATACGCAGTATTTT	CASSYRDGTDTQYF
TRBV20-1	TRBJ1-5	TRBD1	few	TGCAGTGCTAGTCCTAACAGGGGTTGGGATCAGCCCCAGCATTTT	CSASPNRGWDQPQHF
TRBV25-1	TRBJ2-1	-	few	TGTGCCAGCAGTAAGAGTCCAGGGAACCGTGAGCAGTTCTTC	CASSKSPGNREQFF
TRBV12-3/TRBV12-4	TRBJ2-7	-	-	TGTGCCAGCAGTAGGACCCCCACGTACGAGCAGTACTTC	CASSRTPTYEQYF
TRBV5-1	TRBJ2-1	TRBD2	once	TGCGCCAGCAGCCCCAAAATGGGGAGCGGGGTCTCCTACAATGAGCAGTTCTTC	CASSPKMGSGVSYNEQFF
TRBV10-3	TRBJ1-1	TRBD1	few	TGTGCCATCAGTGAACGATGGGGACAGAGGAACACTGAAGCTTTCTTT	CAISERWGQRNTEAFF
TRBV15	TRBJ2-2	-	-	TGTGCCACCAGCAGACCGGGGCTCTCACGCACCGGGGAGCTGTTTTTT	CATSRPGLSRTGELFF
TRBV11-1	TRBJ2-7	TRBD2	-	TGTGCCAGCAGCCCCAGGACTAGCGGAGTCTACGAGCAGTACTTC	CASSPRTSGVYEQYF
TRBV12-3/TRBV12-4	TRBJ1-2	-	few	TGTGCCAGCAGTTTAGGAGGGGGAGCGCCCTATGGCTACACCTTC	CASSLGGGAPYGYTF
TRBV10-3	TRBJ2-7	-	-	TGTGCCATCAGTGAGTCATCGAACTCCTACGAGCAGTACTTC	CAISESSNSYEQYF
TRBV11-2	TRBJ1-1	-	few	TGTGCCAGCAGCCAACCGGGGACTGAAGCTTTCTTT	CASSQPGTEAFF
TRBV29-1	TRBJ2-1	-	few	TGCAGCGTTGTTAGACGGGACAATGAGCAGTTCTTC	CSVVRRDNEQFF
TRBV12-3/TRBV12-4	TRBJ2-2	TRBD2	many	TGTGCCAGCAGCGATGGACTAGCGGGAGTGGGCGGGGAGCTGTTTTTT	CASSDGLAGVGGELFF
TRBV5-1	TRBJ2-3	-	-	TGCGCCAGCAAACTTAGCTTAAGCACAGATACGCAGTATTTT	CASKLSLSTDTQYF
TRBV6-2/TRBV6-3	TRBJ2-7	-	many	TGTGCCAGCAGTTACGAACCGGGAGTGACCTACGAGCAGTACTTC	CASSYEPGVTYEQYF
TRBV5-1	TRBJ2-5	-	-	TGCGCCAGCAGCTTGAGACCGGGAGTGGGAAAGACCCAGTACTTC	CASSLRPGVGKTQYF
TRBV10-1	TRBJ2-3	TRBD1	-	TGCGCCAGCAGTGAGTCTGGGACAGCCACAGATACGCAGTATTTT	CASSESGTATDTQYF
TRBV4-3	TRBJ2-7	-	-	TGCGCCAGCAGCAAACAAGGTGGGACACCCTACGAGCAGTACTTC	CASSKQGGTPYEQYF
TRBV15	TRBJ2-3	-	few	TGTGCCACCAGCTCCCAGGGGGAGGTGGCAGATACGCAGTATTTT	CATSSQGEVADTQYF
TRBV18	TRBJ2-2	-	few	TGTGCCAGCTCACCACCGCCCGGCCAGAGTAACACCGGGGAGCTGTTTTTT	CASSPPPGQSNTGELFF
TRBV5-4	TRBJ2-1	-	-	TGTGCCAGCAGCTCACCGGGCCTAAGCTTATATGAGCAGTTCTTC	CASSSPGLSLYEQFF
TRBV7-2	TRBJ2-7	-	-	TGTGCCAGCAGCTTGGAGCGGGTCTCCTACGAGCAGTACTTC	CASSLERVSYEQYF
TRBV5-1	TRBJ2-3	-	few	TGCGCCAGCAGCTTGCTGGGAGCGGGCACAGATACGCAGTATTTT	CASSLLGAGTDTQYF
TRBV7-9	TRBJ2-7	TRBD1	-	TGTGCCAGCAGCCCCACGACAGGGTGGGGATACGAGCAGTACTTC	CASSPTTGWGYEQYF
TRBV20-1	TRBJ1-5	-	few	TGCAGTGCTAGAGGGGGAGGAACGAGCAATCAGCCCCAGCATTTT	CSARGGGTSNQPQHF
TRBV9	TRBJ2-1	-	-	TGTGCCAGCAGCGTAGTACAGGGTAACTCCGATGAGCAGTTCTTC	CASSVVQGNSDEQFF
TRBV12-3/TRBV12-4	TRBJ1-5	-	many	TGTGCCAGCAGTTTAATGGGAGGCAATCAGCCCCAGCATTTT	CASSLMGGNQPQHF
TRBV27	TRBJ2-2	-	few	TGTGCCAGCAAAGTTCGGCGGGAATGGAACACCGGGGAGCTGTTTTTT	CASKVRREWNTGELFF
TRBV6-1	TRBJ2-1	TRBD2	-	TGTGCCAGCCGTAGAGGGGCTAGCGGAGCCTACAATGAGCAGTTCTTC	CASRRGASGAYNEQFF
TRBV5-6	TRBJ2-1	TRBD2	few	TGTGCCAGCAGCTTCTTCGAGGGAGGGCCGGGGGAGCAGTTCTTC	CASSFFEGGPGEQFF
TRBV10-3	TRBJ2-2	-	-	TGTGCCATCAGTGAGGCCTACACCGGGGAGCTGTTTTTT	CAISEAYTGELFF
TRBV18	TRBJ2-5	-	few	TGTGCCAGCTCACCGGAGGGTATTCAGAGGGCCCAGTACTTC	CASSPEGIQRAQYF
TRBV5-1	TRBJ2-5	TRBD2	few	TGCGCCAGCAGCCCAGGACTAGCGGGAGTGTGGCAAGAGACCCAGTACTTC	CASSPGLAGVWQETQYF
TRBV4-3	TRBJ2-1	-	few	TGCGCCAGCAGCCAGCTTAGGGGTGAGCAGTTCTTC	CASSQLRGEQFF
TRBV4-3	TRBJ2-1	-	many	TGCGCCAGCAGCCAAGGGGTAAATGAGCAGTTCTTC	CASSQGVNEQFF
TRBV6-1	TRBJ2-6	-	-	TGTGCCAGCAGTCTTATGACAGGTTCTGGGGCCAACGTCCTGACTTTC	CASSLMTGSGANVLTF
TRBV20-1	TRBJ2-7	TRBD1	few	TGCAGTGCTTCCAGACAGGGGTCATTCAACGAGCAGTACTTC	CSASRQGSFNEQYF
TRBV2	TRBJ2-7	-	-	TGTGCCAGCAAGGGGCTCACAGCCTACGAGCAGTACTTC	CASKGLTAYEQYF
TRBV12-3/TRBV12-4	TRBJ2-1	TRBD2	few	TGTGCCAGCAGTTTACCGACTAGCGGGAAACACAATGAGCAGTTCTTC	CASSLPTSGKHNEQFF
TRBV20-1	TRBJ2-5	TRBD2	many	TGCAGTGCCCCCAGGGGAGCGGGAGTACGTGAGACCCAGTACTTC	CSAPRGAGVRETQYF
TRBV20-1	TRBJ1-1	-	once	TGCAGTGCTAAGCGTATGAACACTGAAGCTTTCTTT	CSAKRMNTEAFF
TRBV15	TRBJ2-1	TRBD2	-	TGTGCCACCAGCAGATCTCGCCCCGGGACTAGCTCCTACAATGAGCAGTTCTTC	CATSRSRPGTSSYNEQFF
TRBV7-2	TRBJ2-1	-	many	TGTGCCAGCAGCCGAAACTACAATGAGCAGTTCTTC	CASSRNYNEQFF
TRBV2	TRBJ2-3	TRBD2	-	TGTGCCAGCAGTGAAGAGATTAGCGGGTATACTAGCACAGATACGCAGTATTTT	CASSEEISGYTSTDTQYF
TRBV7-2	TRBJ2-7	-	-	TGTGCCAGCAGCTCGGGACTTCGGCAGTACTTC	CASSSGLRQYF
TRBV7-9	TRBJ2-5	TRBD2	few	TGTGCCAGCATGTCCCCGGGACTAAGTCCCCAGTACTTC	CASMSPGLSPQYF
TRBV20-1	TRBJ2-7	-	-	TGCAGTGCTAGAGGAATGAGGGGCCACGAGCAGTACTTC	CSARGMRGHEQYF
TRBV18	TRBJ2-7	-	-	TGTGCCAGCTCACCACGGGGCATTATCGGACAAGCAGTCTACGAGCAGTACTTC	CASSPRGIIGQAVYEQYF
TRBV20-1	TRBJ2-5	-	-	TGCAGTGCGTCTCCGGGGCTAGAGACCCAGTACTTC	CSASPGLETQYF
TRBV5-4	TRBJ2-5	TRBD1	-	TGTGCCAGCAGCCCCGTACAGGGGAAGACCCAGTACTTC	CASSPVQGKTQYF
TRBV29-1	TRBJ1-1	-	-	TGCAGCGTTGAACCAGGGTCCACTGAAGCTTTCTTT	CSVEPGSTEAFF
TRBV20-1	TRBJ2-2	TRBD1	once	TGCAGTGCTAGAGCAGCGGGACAGGGTCACACCGGGGAGCTGTTTTTT	CSARAAGQGHTGELFF
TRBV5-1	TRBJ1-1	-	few	TGCGCCAGCCTCCGGGACGGAAACACTGAAGCTTTCTTT	CASLRDGNTEAFF
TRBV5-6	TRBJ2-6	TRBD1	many	TGTGCCAGCAGCTACCGACAGGGTTGGGCCAACGTCCTGACTTTC	CASSYRQGWANVLTF